This T cell receptor (beta chain) was found in a study of cytomegalovirus exposure and HLA in healthy donors (dated by TCRdb to about 2017). In terms of the full investigation: An earlier analysis of 587 of the donors reported 276 Gb of sequence data and 100 million to 120 million unique TCR beta sequences obtained from roughly 170 million T cells. An early release that covered about 600 HLA-typed donors contained about 300 gigabases of sequencing data and tens of millions of unique TCR sequences. Among the 398 genotyped donors, around 81% belonged to the genetic ancestry cluster associated with self-reported Caucasian donors. The aim of the study was to test whether cataloging public T cell receptors could identify signatures of past pathogen exposure. Using immunosequencing, the study profiled T cell repertoires from fewer than 850 subjects and related those repertoires to cytomegalovirus serostatus. A separate validation cohort of approximately 120 different subjects was used in addition to the approximately 700-subject first cohort. To predict cytomegalovirus infection status, the study combined high-throughput TCR immunosequencing, statistical association of individual TCRs with disease status, and machine learning. A later analysis re-analyzed previously published TCR beta repertoires from about 600 donors and added high-resolution HLA genotyping to study TCR occurrence patterns. Rather than drawing on any new phenotypic data, the later analysis identified candidate immune exposures from TCR beta sequences and the way those sequences occurred across donors. To decide whether each TCR beta V gene segment behaved as functional or pseudogenic, an earlier analysis of approximately 620 of the donors relied on high-throughput TCR beta sequencing. Donor age, sex, ethnicity and CMV serostatus were compiled together with the repertoire data. A later genetic analysis took genome-wide SNP genotypes for about 55% of the roughly 700 donors and used that subset as a discovery cohort. Every repertoire in the discovery cohort had been generated on one and the same sequencing platform. Class I and class II HLA loci were covered by the typing at four-digit resolution. Typing coverage differed by locus: A, B, C, DRB1 and DQB1 were typed in roughly 620-630 donors, DQA1 in approximately 520, DPA1 in 600 to 610, and DPB1 in 400 to 490. Roughly five DR-DQ haplotypes were treated as single units for association and clustering because of strong linkage in the cohort. Among about 390 genotyped donors of the cohort, an average of 235,054 unique TCR beta nucleotide sequences were sequenced per donor, roughly 18% of them non-productive. Results the study describes overall, beyond this receptor: Most TCR sequences were seen in very few donors, while some public TCRs were found in many individuals. The classifier was reported to diagnose cytomegalovirus status with high specificity and sensitivity in both the original cohort and the validation cohort. It was suggested by the authors that the approach could potentially be generalized to other disease states and immunological phenotypes. A later analysis found that TCR association rates varied across HLA loci, with DRB1 alleles showing the most associated TCRs and HLA-C alleles the fewest. For the cohort, immune exposure information was limited to CMV serostatus. Correlated functional status among segregating V segments might reflect linkage disequilibrium, but an unknown experimental factor could not be ruled out. About 15 rarely observed V segments, including chromosome 9 orphons, were excluded from the earlier analysis of approximately 600 of the donors because counts were too low. Because HLA typing was unavailable for some donors at each locus, only the typed subset was used in association tests. Most CMV-associated TCR beta chains appeared to be HLA-restricted in a later analysis, and the HLA associations seemed to be driven largely by CMV exposure. A later genetic analysis associated a missense DCLRE1C variant with V-gene and J-gene trimming of TCR beta chains, and an independent cohort replicated the association. In a later genetic analysis, fewer N-insertions in productive TCRs were reported among donors in an Asian-associated ancestry cluster than the roughly 700-donor mean. A later analysis found that HLA-associated TCR beta chains were more clonally expanded and had lower generation probabilities than equally common non-associated chains. The cohort was sequenced for TCR beta chains only, and without alpha or paired-chain data the features that could be detected were limited. A cluster of highly shared sequence variants was judged likely to represent a technical artifact of the sequencing pipeline. Broadly in line with IMGT annotations, most TCR beta V segments showed up in productive rearrangements about 87% or about 30% of the time in an earlier analysis of 587 of the donors. When HLA alleles, especially DR and DQ, strongly co-occurred, TCR associations were difficult to assign to individual alleles. Three of the identified cytomegalovirus-associated TCR beta chains were confirmed in vitro to be specific for cytomegalovirus antigens. Some IMGT-functional V segments, including TRBV6-2 and TRBV6-3, could not be distinguished by the 87-base-pair reads and were therefore excluded. A later analysis associated 16,951 TCR beta sequences with specific HLA alleles at a false discovery rate of 0.05. In a later analysis, several top co-occurrence clusters were reported to appear linked to parvovirus B19, influenza, CMV and Epstein-Barr virus. A further reported finding was that TCR beta sequences accurately predicted the HLA-A and HLA-B alleles for most subjects in the first cohort. The presence/absence analyses assumed that sequencing depth was roughly uniform across donors, and that assumption may not be true. The study gave a list of 150 to 200 TCR beta chains associated with cytomegalovirus.

The cohort comprised fewer than 750 healthy bone marrow donors. Cohort members were all nominally healthy when sampled, although unrecorded immune exposures were likely present. The donor was CMV seronegative and belonged to the group of more than 300 seronegative cohort members. A peripheral blood sample was provided by each donor, and peripheral blood mononuclear cells were used for TCR beta sequencing. Genomic DNA extraction from the blood cell samples was performed with the Qiagen DNeasy Blood Extraction Kit. Library preparation employed the immunoSEQ multiplex PCR assay. For the multiplex PCR, a mixture combining 60 forward primers for TCR Vbeta segments and 13 reverse primers for TCR Jbeta segments was used. The CDR3 region of rearranged TCR beta genes was amplified from genomic DNA by a multiplex PCR assay. The amplified TCR beta libraries were sequenced on the Illumina HiSeq System as 87-base-pair reads. The authors processed their data as follows. Across the 666 repertoires, a later analysis counted tens of millions of unique TCR beta chains, some 11 million of which were shared by at least two donors. Raw reads were error-corrected and collapsed into unique sequences by a nearest-neighbor algorithm in which closely related sequences were merged to remove PCR and sequencing errors. V, D and J gene segments were assigned by aligning CDR3 sequences to IMGT reference sequences. For a sequence to be retained, a match of at least six nucleotides to both a V gene segment and a J gene segment was required. Rearrangements were called productive when the CDR3 lacked stop codons and stayed in frame with V and J; all others were non-productive. Following IMGT convention, CDR3 was defined as the stretch from the second conserved V-encoded cysteine up to the conserved J-encoded phenylalanine. In an earlier analysis of just under 600 of the donors, sequences lacking an unambiguous match to a single V gene segment were excluded. In an earlier analysis of approximately 550 of the donors, V segments were called functional above 56.7% productive rearrangements and were called segregating when the between-donor standard deviation exceeded 5%. To diagnose cytomegalovirus status from the catalog of TCR beta chain sequences, a statistical classification framework was built. In a later analysis, TCR nucleotide sequences were compared against IMGT/GENE-DB human TR gene sequences so that V and J genes could be assigned. Using the TCRdist pipeline, a later analysis assigned CDR3 sequences along with most-parsimonious VDJ recombination scenarios. A later analysis defined each TCR beta chain by its CDR3 amino acid sequence plus V-gene family, and excluded reads lacking a unique V-gene family. A later analysis removed roughly 590 highly shared, low-generation-probability nucleotide sequences to deal with suspected cross-contamination and a sequencing artifact. In a later analysis, a clonal expansion index for each public chain was calculated from normalized within-repertoire ranks of inferred template counts. In a later analysis, generation probabilities were computed with a VDJ recombination model fitted to out-of-frame rearrangements, and the resulting probabilities were checked against IGoR. In a later analysis, hypergeometric tests were used to score TCR-TCR, TCR-HLA and TCR-CMV co-occurrence, with a repertoire-size bias correction applied to TCR pairs. A later analysis estimated false discovery rates by permuting HLA or CMV assignments 20 times. In a later analysis, co-occurring TCRs were grouped using DBSCAN, with TCRdist sequence similarity added in when clustering inside HLA-allele-positive subsets. For co-occurrence clustering, repertoires with fewer than 30,000 or more than 120,000 public chains were excluded, along with four or five repertoires with anomalous nucleotide sharing. Imported from immuneACCESS, the table was reduced by TCRdb to in-frame sequences with V and J called. These copies leave out some clones; in studies compared against another copy, an unresolved V gene accounts for under half, and the cause of the remainder is not known. Clone size and V and J calls were adopted from that table, with D and trimming inferred from the DNA. The sample contains 230,000 or so clones, approximately 91% of them found a single time. Of the sample, about 1.7% is held by the ten largest clones.

Comment on this clone: The antigen it recognizes is unknown. No base quality information exists; no much larger clone differs at one position.

For CDR1 and CDR2, the germline V gene lists SGDLS and YYNGEE. CDR3 length: 17 amino acids, cysteine to phenylalanine. Only the CDR3 portion is preserved as DNA: 51 bases, with reading frame beginning at the first base. Unmatched junction bases come to 4, with V trimmed by 0 bases and J by 1 base. Sequenced input: PBMCs. The V gene is TRBV9 and the J gene is TRBJ2-1, with TRBD2 matching 10 junction bases. This clonotype was obtained from a girl aged 2-15 years in good health and CMV-seronegative. The CDR3 here reads CASSVVVAGGSYNEQFF. The DNA reads TGTGCCAGCAGCGTAGTAGTAGCGGGGGGATCCTACAATGAGCAGTTCTTC.